The 29 T cell receptor beta chains below all came from one sample that was sequenced in a study of blood T cell repertoires in COVID-19. Method: immunoSEQ multiplex PCR; TCRdb's copy keeps in-frame clones and lacks some. The table shows around 45,000 clones, with around three quarters occurring only once. Material: peripheral blood. The receptors were gathered from a woman of 80 years or more with acute or convalescent COVID-19.

The chain joins TRBV6-6 to TRBJ2-2; a weak D match, TRBD1 (6 bases). CDR1 is MNHNY, CDR2 SVGAGI, per germline (reference sequence). Trimming stripped 7 bases from V and 7 bases from J, with 16 bases between. The CDR3 runs to 14 residues. The CDR3 DNA is TGTGCCAGCACCCCCAACGGCAGGGGCGGGGAGCTGTTTTTT. Protein product: CASTPNGRGGELFF.

There are a few counts of this clone. The chain combines TRBV19 with TRBJ2-5, with 8 bases lining up with TRBD2. The J segment lost 5 bases and the V segment lost 2 bases, leaving 7 bases of the junction unmatched. The V gene's germline CDR1 is LNHDA and CDR2 SQIVND (reference sequence). This CDR3 comprises 15 residues. The CDR3 region has the DNA TGTGCCAGTAGTATATCGGGAGGGTTCGGCGAGACCCAGTACTTC. Protein sequence: CASSISGGFGETQYF.

V is TRBV2 and J is TRBJ1-5; possibly TRBD1 for D (5 bases). The CDR3 loop spans 14 amino acids. V lost 6 bases to trimming and J lost 4 bases, with 13 bases between them. In germline, CDR1 is SNHLY, CDR2 FYNNEI. The CDR3 sequence: CASREMGGNQPQHF. The CDR3 DNA reads TGTGCCAGCAGGGAGATGGGGGGAAATCAGCCCCAGCATTTT.

This chain connects TRBV2 to TRBJ2-7; 8 nucleotides align to TRBD2. Germline trimming cut 2 bases from V and 3 bases from J; bases unmatched to any gene: 6. Germline CDR1 SNHLY, CDR2 FYNNEI. The length of the CDR3 is 15 residues. CDR3 nucleotides: TGTGCCAGCAGTGAACAATGGCTAGCGGGCTACGAGCAGTACTTC. It is translated as CASSEQWLAGYEQYF.

The rearrangement uses TRBV4-1 and TRBJ2-3; 10 positions agree with TRBD2. CDR1 and CDR2 from the germline V gene are MGHRA and YSYEKL. V lost 3 bases, J lost 1 base, and 4 bases stayed unmatched. The CDR3 is 16 residues long. CDR3 nucleotides: TGCGCCAGCAGCCATCTCGGACTAGCGGGCACAGATACGCAGTATTTT. As protein: CASSHLGLAGTDTQYF.

V and J are TRBV5-5 and TRBJ2-7, with 11 bases that match TRBD1. Trimming removed 0 bases from V and 7 bases from J; junction bases left unmatched: 6. This CDR3 spans 15 amino acids. Germline loops: CDR1 SGHKS, CDR2 YYEKEE (reference sequence). CDR3 in DNA: TGTGCCAGCAGCTTGGCTGGGACAGGGGGGGGAGAGCAGTACTTC. It yields the protein CASSLAGTGGGEQYF. Looking up the rest from reference TRBV5-5 and TRBJ2-7 gives the full variable domain: DAGVTQSPTHLIKTRGQQVTLRCSPISGHKSVSWYQQVLGQGPQFIFQYYEKEERGRGNFPDRFSARQFPNYSSELNVNALLLGDSALYLCASSLAGTGGGEQYFGPGTRLTVT.

The rearrangement links TRBV5-8 to TRBJ2-5; the D is unclear. The CDR3 contains 12 residues. Trimming took 2 bases from V and 4 from J, leaving 6 bases between them. In germline, CDR1 is SGHTS, CDR2 YDEGEE. The CDR3 spells CASSFRPETQYF. In DNA form, the CDR3 reads TGTGCCAGCAGCTTCAGGCCAGAGACCCAGTACTTC. Filled out from reference TRBV5-8 and TRBJ2-5, the complete variable domain reads EAGVTQSPTHLIKTRGQQATLRCSPISGHTSVYWYQQALGLGLQFLLWYDEGEERNRGNFPPRFSGRQFPNYSSELNVNALELEDSALYLCASSFRPETQYFGPGTRLLVL.

This chain connects TRBV18 to TRBJ1-2; 8 nucleotides agree with TRBD1. CDR3 length: 15 amino acids. In germline, CDR1 is KGHSH, CDR2 LQKENI. V was clipped by 0 bases and J by 4 bases; unmatched bases: 4. The DNA of the CDR3 is TGTGCCAGCTCACCACCCGGACAGGGAGGCTATGGCTACACCTTC. Protein product: CASSPPGQGGYGYTF.

The rearrangement links TRBV19 to TRBJ1-4, with D perhaps TRBD1 (5 bases). Trimming pared 7 bases from V and 3 bases from J, leaving 9 bases between. The V gene's germline CDR1 is LNHDA and CDR2 SQIVND (reference sequence). The CDR3 is 13 amino acids. This chain's CDR3 is CASTRVSNEKLFF. The CDR3 DNA is TGTGCCAGTACCAGGGTGTCTAATGAAAAACTGTTTTTT.

This chain uses TRBV14 with TRBJ1-2; no reliable D call. The germline gives CDR1 SGHDN, CDR2 FVKESK. The V end was cut by 1 base, the J end by 3 bases, with 9 bases between. CDR3 length equals 14 residues. CDR3 sequence: CASSQATSHYGYTF. CDR3 DNA sequence: TGTGCCAGCAGCCAAGCGACAAGTCACTATGGCTACACCTTC.

The chain joins TRBV7-9 to TRBJ2-1; perhaps TRBD2 as D (6 bases). There are 16 residues in the CDR3. Trimming left V 6 bases short and J 7 bases short, with 22 bases between. Germline V gene data show CDR1 as SEHNR and CDR2 as FQNEAQ (reference sequence). This chain's CDR3 is CASSIKVGGPGNEQFF. Here the CDR3 DNA reads TGTGCCAGCAGTATTAAGGTCGGGGGACCGGGGAATGAGCAGTTCTTC.

This chain joins TRBV9 and TRBJ2-1; 14 nucleotides line up with TRBD2. The V gene end was trimmed by 2 bases and the J gene end by 10 bases; junction bases not matched to a gene: 14. This CDR3 contains 18 residues. The germline V gene encodes CDR1 SGDLS and CDR2 YYNGEE. The CDR3 protein is CASSVGTSGSDTLWEQFF. The DNA of the CDR3 is TGTGCCAGCAGCGTCGGGACTAGCGGGAGCGACACCCTATGGGAGCAGTTCTTC.

V and J are TRBV13 and TRBJ2-7; 14 nucleotides match TRBD2. The V gene's germline CDR1 is PRHDT and CDR2 FYEKMQ (reference sequence). Trimming removed 3 bases from V and 6 bases from J; junction bases left unmatched: 4. The CDR3 length is 15 residues. The CDR3 loop reads CASSFQTSGRGEQYF. For the CDR3, the DNA is TGTGCCAGCAGCTTCCAGACTAGCGGGAGGGGCGAGCAGTACTTC.

The V call is TRBV4-3, the J call TRBJ2-7; TRBD1 matches 9 bases. Germline CDR1 is LGHNA and CDR2 is YSLEER. CDR3 length equals 19 residues. V was clipped by 1 base and J by 1 base; unmatched bases: 14. CDR3 in DNA: TGCGCCAGCAGCCAAGCGACAGGGGGAAAAAGGACGAGGTCCTACGAGCAGTACTTC. It translates to CASSQATGGKRTRSYEQYF.

This clone was counted many times. The V and J genes are TRBV5-6 and TRBJ1-1; the D is unclear. V lost 3 bases and J 8 bases, leaving 8 bases between the germline ends. Per the germline V gene, CDR1 is SGHDT and CDR2 is YYEEEE. The CDR3 has 11 residues. CDR3 DNA sequence: TGTGCCAGCAGCTCCGGGTGGGAAGCTTTCTTT. It codes for CASSSGWEAFF.

This chain joins TRBV21-1 and TRBJ2-2; the table's TRBD1 call for D was not verified on the DNA. TRBV21-1 has pseudogene status. The CDR3 spans 17 residues. CDR3 protein: CASSTHPTGEDTGELFF. In DNA form, the CDR3 reads TGTGCCAGCAGCACCCACCCGACAGGGGAGGACACCGGGGAGCTGTTTTTT.

Here the CDR3 DNA reads TGTGCCAGCTCACCTGGACGGGGGGGAGAAAAACTGTTTTTT. It specifies CASSPGRGGEKLFF. The chain carries TRBV18 and TRBJ1-4; perhaps TRBD1 as D (5 bases). CDR3 length: 14 residues. Trimming left V 3 bases short and J 8 bases short, with 13 bases between. CDR1 and CDR2 (germline): KGHSH, LQKENI.

The J gene is TRBJ2-1, the V gene TRBV7-9, with 9 bases matching TRBD1. The germline gives CDR1 SEHNR, CDR2 FQNEAQ (reference sequence). With V trimmed by 1 base and J by 6 bases, 1 base remained unmatched. The CDR3 totals 14 residues. In DNA form, the CDR3 reads TGTGCCAGCAGCTTAGGACAGGGGGGCAATGAGCAGTTCTTC. It specifies CASSLGQGGNEQFF.

This clone was counted only a few times. The chain carries TRBV6-5 and TRBJ2-3; weak D call: TRBD2 (5 bases). Trimming removed 4 bases at V and 3 bases at J, with 11 bases between. The germline CDR1 and CDR2 sequences are MNHEY and SVGAGI. The CDR3 contains 14 residues. CDR3 loop: CASSLGLRTDTQYF. CDR3 DNA sequence: TGTGCCAGCAGTTTAGGACTCCGAACAGATACGCAGTATTTT.

The genes are TRBV11-2 and TRBJ2-1; 12 nucleotides match TRBD2. CDR3 size: 17 residues. Looked up from germline, CDR1 is SGHAT and CDR2 is FQNNGV. Trimming at V came to 1 base and at J to 8 bases, leaving 9 bases not matched to a gene. The CDR3 DNA sequence: TGTGCCAGCAGCTTAGTGGTACTAGCGGGAGGTGGCGATGAGCAGTTCTTC. It yields the protein CASSLVVLAGGGDEQFF.

J is TRBJ2-7 and V is TRBV3-1 (or the pseudogene TRBV3-2); 11 nucleotides match TRBD1. The germline gives CDR1 LGHDT, CDR2 YNNKEL (reference sequence). The CDR3 runs 15 residues. V lost 3 bases, J lost 2 bases, and 3 bases stayed unmatched. The CDR3 DNA is TGTGCCAGCAGCCAGGGACAGGGGGGAACCTACGAGCAGTACTTC. Its translation: CASSQGQGGTYEQYF.

The V call is TRBV5-1, the J call TRBJ1-1; 7 positions agree with TRBD1. Trimming took 4 bases from V and 1 from J; bases not matched to a gene: 7. Germline V gives CDR1 SGHRS, CDR2 YFSETQ. This CDR3 is built from 15 residues. CDR3 amino acids: CASSTGQLTNTEAFF. DNA of the CDR3: TGCGCCAGCAGCACGGGACAGCTAACGAACACTGAAGCTTTCTTT.

V usage is TRBV9 and J usage is TRBJ1-2; possibly TRBD1 for D (5 bases). The CDR3 is 14 amino acids. From germline, CDR1 is SGDLS and CDR2 YYNGEE. The ends were cut back, 4 bases at V and 3 bases at J, with 13 bases in the middle. The DNA for the CDR3 is TGTGCCAGCAGCCCCGATGCGGGGGACTATGGCTACACCTTC. Amino acids: CASSPDAGDYGYTF.

J is TRBJ2-5 and V is TRBV6-2 or TRBV6-3; D may be TRBD2 (5 bases). The V end lost 5 bases, the J end lost 3 bases, and 16 bases lay between the germline ends. CDR1 is MNHEY, CDR2 SVGEGT, per germline. The CDR3 loop spans 15 amino acids. CDR3 sequence: CASSTPASGKETQYF. For the CDR3, the DNA is TGTGCCAGCAGTACGCCCGCGAGCGGTAAAGAGACCCAGTACTTC.

The V call is TRBV11-2, the J call TRBJ2-7; the match to TRBD2 covers 11 bases. Germline lookup yields CDR1 SGHAT and CDR2 FQNNGV. Trimming cost V 7 bases and J 3 bases; bases outside gene matches: 8. The CDR3 loop spans 15 amino acids. The CDR3 sequence: CASNLAGGTVYEQYF. The DNA of the CDR3 is TGTGCCAGCAACCTAGCGGGGGGCACTGTCTACGAGCAGTACTTC.

The chain employs TRBV9 and TRBJ1-3; D is unclear. The ends were cut back, 2 bases at V and 0 bases at J, with 6 bases in the middle. CDR3 size: 14 residues. From germline, CDR1 is SGDLS and CDR2 YYNGEE. In DNA form, the CDR3 reads TGTGCCAGCAGCGTCGGTTTCTCTGGAAACACCATATATTTT. It yields the protein CASSVGFSGNTIYF.

The gene calls are TRBV7-2 and TRBJ2-3; maybe TRBD2 (6 bases). V lost 1 base and J 4 bases, leaving 9 bases between the germline ends. Per germline, CDR1 SGHTA and CDR2 FQGNSA. CDR3 size: 14 residues. The CDR3 sequence is CASSLVVAADTQYF. The CDR3 coding sequence is TGTGCCAGCAGCTTAGTGGTAGCGGCAGATACGCAGTATTTT.

The CDR3 reads CASSSGTRGDTQYF. Here the CDR3 DNA reads TGCGCCAGCAGCTCTGGGACTAGGGGAGATACGCAGTATTTT. The J gene is TRBJ2-3, the V gene TRBV5-1; 8 nucleotides match TRBD2. V shed 3 bases, J shed 5 bases, and the junction held 5 bases outside the gene matches. This CDR3 has 14 amino acids. CDR1 is SGHRS, CDR2 YFSETQ, per germline.

This clone was recorded only once. The rearrangement joins TRBV5-8 to TRBJ2-5; 13 bases are a match to TRBD2. The V gene's germline CDR1 is SGHTS and CDR2 YDEGEE. The CDR3 totals 18 residues. V shed 4 bases and J 0 bases; nucleotides not matched to a gene: 9. This CDR3 reads CASSGGTSGEQYQETQYF. The CDR3 DNA reads TGTGCCAGCAGCGGAGGGACTAGCGGGGAACAGTACCAAGAGACCCAGTACTTC.